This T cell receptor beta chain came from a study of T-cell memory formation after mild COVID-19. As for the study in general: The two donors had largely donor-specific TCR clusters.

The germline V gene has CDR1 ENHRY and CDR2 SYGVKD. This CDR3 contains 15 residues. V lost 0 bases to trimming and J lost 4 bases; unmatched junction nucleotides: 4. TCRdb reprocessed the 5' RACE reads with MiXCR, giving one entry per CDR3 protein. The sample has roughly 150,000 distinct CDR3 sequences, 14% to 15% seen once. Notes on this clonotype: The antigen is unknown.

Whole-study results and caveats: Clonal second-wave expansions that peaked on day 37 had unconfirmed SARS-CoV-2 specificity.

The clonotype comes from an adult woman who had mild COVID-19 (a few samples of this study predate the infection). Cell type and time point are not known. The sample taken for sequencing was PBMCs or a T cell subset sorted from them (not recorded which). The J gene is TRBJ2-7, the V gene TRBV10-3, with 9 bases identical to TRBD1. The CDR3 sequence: CAISESGQGRYEQYF. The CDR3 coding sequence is TGTGCCATCAGTGAGTCGGGACAGGGTCGATACGAGCAGTACTTC.